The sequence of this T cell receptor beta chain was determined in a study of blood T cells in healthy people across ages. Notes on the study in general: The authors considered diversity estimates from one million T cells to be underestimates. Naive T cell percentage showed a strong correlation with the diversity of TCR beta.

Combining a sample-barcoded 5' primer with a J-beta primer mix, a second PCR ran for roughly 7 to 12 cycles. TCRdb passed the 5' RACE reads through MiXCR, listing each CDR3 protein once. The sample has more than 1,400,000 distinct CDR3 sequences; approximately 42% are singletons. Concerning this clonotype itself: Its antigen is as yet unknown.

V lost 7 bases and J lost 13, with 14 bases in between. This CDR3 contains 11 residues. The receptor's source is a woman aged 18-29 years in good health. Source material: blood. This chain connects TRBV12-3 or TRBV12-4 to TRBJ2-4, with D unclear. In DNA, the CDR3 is TGTGCCAGCACCACTGGGTTGGAGCAGTACTTC. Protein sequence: CASTTGLEQYF.